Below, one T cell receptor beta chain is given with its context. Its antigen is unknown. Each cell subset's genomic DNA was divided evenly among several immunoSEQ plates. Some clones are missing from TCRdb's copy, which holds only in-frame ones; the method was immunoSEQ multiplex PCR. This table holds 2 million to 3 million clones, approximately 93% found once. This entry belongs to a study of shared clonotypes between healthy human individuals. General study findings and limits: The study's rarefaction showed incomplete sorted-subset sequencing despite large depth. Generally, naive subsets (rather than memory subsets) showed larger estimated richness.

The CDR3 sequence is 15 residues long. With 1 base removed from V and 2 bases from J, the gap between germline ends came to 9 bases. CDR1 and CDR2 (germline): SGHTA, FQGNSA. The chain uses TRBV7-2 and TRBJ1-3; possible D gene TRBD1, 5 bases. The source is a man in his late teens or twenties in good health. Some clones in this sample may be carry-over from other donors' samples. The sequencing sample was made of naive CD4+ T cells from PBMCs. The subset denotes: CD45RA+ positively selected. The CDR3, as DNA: TGTGCCAGCAGCTTAGATGCCAGGGCTGGAAACACCATATATTTT. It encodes CASSLDARAGNTIYF.